These T cell receptor beta chains were read from a single sample in a study of T cell changes during pregnancy in multiple sclerosis. Profiled with immunoSEQ multiplex PCR; TCRdb holds only in-frame clones, not every one. Of more than 40,000 clones in the sample, around 92% were seen once. This specimen consisted of CD8+ T cells from peripheral blood mononuclear cells, obtained after pregnancy. The receptors stem from a female donor with multiple sclerosis, enrolled in a pregnancy study. CDR3s include the opening cysteine and the closing phenylalanine or tryptophan. D genes are given only for firm matches. A row's size may be missing; if present it is once, few, many or a size class.

>.|TRBD1|TRBJ2-7|TRBV5-4
CASSAGTGGYEQYF
TGTGCCAGCAGCGCCGGGACAGGGGGCTACGAGCAGTACTTC
>.|TRBD1|TRBJ2-7|TRBV7-6
CASSARDRDYEQYF
TGTGCCAGCAGCGCCCGGGACAGGGACTACGAGCAGTACTTC
>few|.|TRBJ1-2|TRBV5-1
CASSLESETIYGYTF
TGCGCCAGCAGCTTGGAGTCAGAAACAATCTATGGCTACACCTTC
>.|.|TRBJ1-1|TRBV4-3
CASSQGTVNTEAFF
TGCGCCAGCAGCCAAGGTACAGTGAACACTGAAGCTTTCTTT
>.|.|TRBJ1-1|TRBV11-3
CASSRRGVNTEAFF
TGTGCCAGCAGCCGCCGCGGGGTTAACACTGAAGCTTTCTTT
>.|TRBD2|TRBJ2-3|TRBV4-3
CASSQERVVPGLAGGDTQYF
TGCGCCAGCAGCCAAGAACGTGTCGTCCCGGGACTAGCGGGAGGGGATACGCAGTATTTT
>.|.|TRBJ1-2|TRBV28
CASSTDRTESYGYTF
TGTGCCAGCAGTACCGACCGGACAGAAAGCTATGGCTACACCTTC
>.|.|TRBJ1-2|TRBV5-1
CASSLQKGGFLYGYTF
TGCGCCAGCAGCTTGCAAAAGGGGGGGTTCCTCTATGGCTACACCTTC
>.|TRBD1|TRBJ1-5|TRBV4-3
CASSPNIRGINQPQHF
TGCGCCAGCAGCCCCAATATCAGGGGGATCAATCAGCCCCAGCATTTT
>.|TRBD2|TRBJ2-5|TRBV9
CASSASSGGPETQYF
TGTGCCAGCAGCGCTTCTAGCGGGGGGCCAGAGACCCAGTACTTC
>.|TRBD2|TRBJ2-2|TRBV5-5
CASSLEWGGTGELFF
TGTGCCAGCAGCTTGGAATGGGGGGGAACCGGGGAGCTGTTTTTT
>.|TRBD1|TRBJ1-2|TRBV2
CASSEVADRGRDYGYTF
TGTGCCAGCAGTGAAGTGGCGGACAGGGGGCGCGACTATGGCTACACCTTC
>.|TRBD1|TRBJ1-1|TRBV12-5
CASGLVGTGGKTEAFF
TGTGCTAGTGGTTTGGTCGGGACAGGAGGGAAGACTGAAGCTTTCTTT
>.|.|TRBJ2-7|TRBV7-2
CASSSLTGPYEQYF
TGTGCCAGCAGCTCGCTAACAGGGCCCTACGAGCAGTACTTC
>.|.|TRBJ2-5|TRBV2
CASHELQETQYF
TGTGCCAGCCACGAGCTCCAAGAGACCCAGTACTTC